The clone carrying this T cell receptor beta chain was recorded once. Germline is not matched at one junction end, which may reflect a read error. Method: immunoSEQ multiplex PCR; TCRdb's copy keeps in-frame clones and lacks some. Of roughly 43,000 clones listed, 82% are singletons. This sample was included in a study of OX40 agonist ivuxolimab in advanced cancers. As for the study in general: Patients were given ivuxolimab, an antibody that agonizes OX40 (CD134).

This CDR3 comprises 13 residues. Germline assignment: CDR1 SGDLS and CDR2 YYNGEE. The source was CD4+ or CD8+ T cells sorted from blood, collected in a trial of the OX40 agonist ivuxolimab. The TCR sequence derives from an adult with an advanced solid tumor such as melanoma, head and neck, liver or kidney cancer. The rearrangement joins TRBV9 to TRBJ1-2; 7 positions agree with TRBD1. The CDR3 here is CASSATGAPHGAF. In DNA, the CDR3 is TGTGCCAGCAGCGCCACAGGGGCGCCGCATGGTGCCTTC.